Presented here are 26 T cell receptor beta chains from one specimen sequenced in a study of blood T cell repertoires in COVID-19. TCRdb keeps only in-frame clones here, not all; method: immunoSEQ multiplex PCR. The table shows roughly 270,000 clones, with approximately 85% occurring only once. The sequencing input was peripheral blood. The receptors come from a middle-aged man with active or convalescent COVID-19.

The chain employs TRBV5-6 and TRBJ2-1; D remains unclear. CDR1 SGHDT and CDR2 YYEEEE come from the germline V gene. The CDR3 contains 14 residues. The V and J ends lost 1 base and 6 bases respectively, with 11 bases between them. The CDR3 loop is CASSLFAFRNEQFF. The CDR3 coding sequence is TGTGCCAGCAGCTTGTTCGCGTTCCGCAATGAGCAGTTCTTC. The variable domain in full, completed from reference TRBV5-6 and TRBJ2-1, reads DAGVTQSPTHLIKTRGQQVTLRCSPKSGHDTVSWYQQALGQGPQFIFQYYEEEERQRGNFPDRFSGHQFPNYSSELNVNALLLGDSALYLCASSLFAFRNEQFFGPGTRLTVL.

CDR3 region: CASSESDRGMHGYTF. The DNA for the CDR3 is TGTGCCAGTAGTGAGTCGGACAGGGGGATGCATGGCTACACCTTC. The chain recombines TRBV19 with TRBJ1-2, with 10 bases matching TRBD1. The germline V gene encodes CDR1 LNHDA and CDR2 SQIVND (reference sequence). Trimming removed 5 bases from V and 6 bases from J; junction bases left unmatched: 9. CDR3 length equals 15 residues.

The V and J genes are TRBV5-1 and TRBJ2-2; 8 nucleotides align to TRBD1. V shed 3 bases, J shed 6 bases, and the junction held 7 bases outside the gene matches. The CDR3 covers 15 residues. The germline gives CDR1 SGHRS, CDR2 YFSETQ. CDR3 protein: CASSSGQGEAGELFF. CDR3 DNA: TGCGCCAGCAGCTCCGGACAGGGAGAGGCCGGGGAGCTGTTTTTT.

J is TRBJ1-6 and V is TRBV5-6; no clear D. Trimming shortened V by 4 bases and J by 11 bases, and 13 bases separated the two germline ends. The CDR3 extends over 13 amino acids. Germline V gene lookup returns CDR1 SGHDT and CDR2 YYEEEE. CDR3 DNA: TGTGCCAGCAGCCTAGGTGGCCCCACACCCCTCCACTTT. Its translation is CASSLGGPTPLHF.

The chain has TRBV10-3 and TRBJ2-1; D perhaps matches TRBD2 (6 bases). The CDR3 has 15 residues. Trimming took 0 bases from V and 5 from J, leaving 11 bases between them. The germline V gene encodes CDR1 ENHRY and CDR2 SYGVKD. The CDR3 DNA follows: TGTGCCATCAGTGAGTCAGGACTAAATCACAATGAGCAGTTCTTC. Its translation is CAISESGLNHNEQFF.

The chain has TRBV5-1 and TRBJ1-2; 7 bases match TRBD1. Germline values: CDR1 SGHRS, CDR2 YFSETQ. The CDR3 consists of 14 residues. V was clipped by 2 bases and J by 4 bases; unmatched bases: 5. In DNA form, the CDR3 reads TGCGCCAGCAGCTTATACAGGGGCGGCTATGGCTACACCTTC. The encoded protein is CASSLYRGGYGYTF.

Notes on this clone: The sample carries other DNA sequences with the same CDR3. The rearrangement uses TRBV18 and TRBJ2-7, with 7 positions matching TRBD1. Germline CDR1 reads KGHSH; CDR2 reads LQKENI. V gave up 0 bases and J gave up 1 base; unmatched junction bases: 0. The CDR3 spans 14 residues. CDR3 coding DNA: TGTGCCAGCTCACCACCGACAGGGTCCTACGAGCAGTACTTC. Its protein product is CASSPPTGSYEQYF. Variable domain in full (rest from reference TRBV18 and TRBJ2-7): NAGVMQNPRHLVRRRGQEARLRCSPMKGHSHVYWYRQLPEEGLKFMVYLQKENIIDESGMPKERFSAEFPKEGPSILRIQQVVRGDSAAYFCASSPPTGSYEQYFGPGTRLTVT.

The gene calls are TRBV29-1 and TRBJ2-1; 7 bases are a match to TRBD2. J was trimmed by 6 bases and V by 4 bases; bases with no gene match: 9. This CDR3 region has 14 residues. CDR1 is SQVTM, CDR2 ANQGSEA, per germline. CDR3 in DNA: TGCAGCGTTGGAGGGAGGGGAGGGTCCAATGAGCAGTTCTTC. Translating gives CSVGGRGGSNEQFF.

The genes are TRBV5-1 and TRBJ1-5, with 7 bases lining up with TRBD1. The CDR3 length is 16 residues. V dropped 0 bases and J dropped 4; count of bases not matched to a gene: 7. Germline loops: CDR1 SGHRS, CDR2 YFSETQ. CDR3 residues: CASSLAGDRVNQPQHF. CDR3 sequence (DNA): TGCGCCAGCAGCTTGGCAGGCGACAGGGTAAATCAGCCCCAGCATTTT. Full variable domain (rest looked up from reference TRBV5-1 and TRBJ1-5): KAGVTQTPRYLIKTRGQQVTLSCSPISGHRSVSWYQQTPGQGLQFLFEYFSETQRNKGNFPGRFSGRQFSNSRSEMNVSTLELGDSALYLCASSLAGDRVNQPQHFGDGTRLSIL.

The CDR3 nucleotides are TGTGCCAGCAGTCCCAGTGTCGGAGGGGGCGCAGCTTTCTTT. Encoded protein: CASSPSVGGGAAFF. The V gene is TRBV28, the J gene TRBJ1-1; TRBD1 matches 7 bases. There are 14 residues in the CDR3. V was pared by 5 bases and J by 10 bases, with 13 bases of the junction left unmatched. The germline V gene has CDR1 MDHEN and CDR2 SYDVKM.

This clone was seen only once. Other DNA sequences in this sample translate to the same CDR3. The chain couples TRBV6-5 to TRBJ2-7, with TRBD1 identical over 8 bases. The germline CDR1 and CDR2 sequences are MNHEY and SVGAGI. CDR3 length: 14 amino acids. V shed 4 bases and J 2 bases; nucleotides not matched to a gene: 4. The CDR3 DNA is TGTGCCAGCAGTTCCGGACAGGGCCCCTACGAGCAGTACTTC. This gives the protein CASSSGQGPYEQYF.

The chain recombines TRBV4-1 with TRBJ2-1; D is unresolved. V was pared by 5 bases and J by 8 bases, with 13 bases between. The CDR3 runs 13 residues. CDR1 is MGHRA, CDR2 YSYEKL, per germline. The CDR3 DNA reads TGCGCCAGCAGCGCCTACTATGGCGATGAGCAGTTCTTC. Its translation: CASSAYYGDEQFF.

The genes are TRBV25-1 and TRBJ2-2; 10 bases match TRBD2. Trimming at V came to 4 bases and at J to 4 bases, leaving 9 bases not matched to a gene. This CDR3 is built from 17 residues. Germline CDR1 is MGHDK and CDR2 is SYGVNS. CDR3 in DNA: TGTGCCAGCAGTGCACCCTTAGCGGGAGGCCCCACCGGGGAGCTGTTTTTT. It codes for CASSAPLAGGPTGELFF.

CDR3 DNA sequence: TGCGCCAGCAGCCAAGACCGGGCTAGCGGGAGTTACAATGAGCAGTTCTTC. Protein: CASSQDRASGSYNEQFF. The chain recombines TRBV4-1 with TRBJ2-1; TRBD2 aligns across 10 bases. CDR3 length equals 17 residues. The V segment lost 0 bases and the J segment 4 bases; nucleotides outside the gene matches: 6. Germline V lookup: CDR1 MGHRA, CDR2 YSYEKL.

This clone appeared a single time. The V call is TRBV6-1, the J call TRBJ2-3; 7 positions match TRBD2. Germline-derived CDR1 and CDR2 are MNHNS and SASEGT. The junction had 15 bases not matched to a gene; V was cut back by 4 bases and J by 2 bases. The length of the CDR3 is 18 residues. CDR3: CASSGTGRPWDYTDTQYF. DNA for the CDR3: TGTGCCAGCAGTGGTACCGGAAGGCCGTGGGACTACACAGATACGCAGTATTTT.

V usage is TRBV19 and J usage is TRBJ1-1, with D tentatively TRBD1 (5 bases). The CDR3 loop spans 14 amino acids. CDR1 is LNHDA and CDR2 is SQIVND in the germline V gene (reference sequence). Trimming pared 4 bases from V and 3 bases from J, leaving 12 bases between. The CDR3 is CASSTHRRDTEAFF. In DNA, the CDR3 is TGTGCCAGTAGTACCCACAGGAGAGACACTGAAGCTTTCTTT.

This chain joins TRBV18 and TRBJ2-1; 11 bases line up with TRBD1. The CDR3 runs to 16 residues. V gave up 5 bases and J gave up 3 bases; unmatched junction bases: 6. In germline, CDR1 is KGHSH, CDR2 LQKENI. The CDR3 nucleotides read TGTGCCAGCTCAGTGGACAGGGGGCTTAACTACAATGAGCAGTTCTTC. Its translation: CASSVDRGLNYNEQFF.

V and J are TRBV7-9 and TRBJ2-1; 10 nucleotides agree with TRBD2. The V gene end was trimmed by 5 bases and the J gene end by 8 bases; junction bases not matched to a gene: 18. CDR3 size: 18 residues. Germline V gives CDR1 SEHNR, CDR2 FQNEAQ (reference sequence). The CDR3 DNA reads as TGTGCCAGCAGCCCAGGGGTGGCTAGCGGGAGTCGTAGGGATGAGCAGTTCTTC. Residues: CASSPGVASGSRRDEQFF.

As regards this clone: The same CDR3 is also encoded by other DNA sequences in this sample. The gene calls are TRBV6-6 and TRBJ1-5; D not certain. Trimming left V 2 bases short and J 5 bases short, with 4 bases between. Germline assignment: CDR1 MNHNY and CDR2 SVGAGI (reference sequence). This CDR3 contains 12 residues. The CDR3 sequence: CASSYPDQPQHF. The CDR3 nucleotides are TGTGCCAGCAGTTACCCGGATCAGCCCCAGCATTTT.

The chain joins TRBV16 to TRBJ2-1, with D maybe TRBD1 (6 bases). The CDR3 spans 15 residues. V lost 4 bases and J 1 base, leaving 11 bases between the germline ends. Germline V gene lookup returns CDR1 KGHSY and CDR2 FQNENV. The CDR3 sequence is CASSPNRGSYNEQFF. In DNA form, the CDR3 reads TGTGCCAGCAGCCCGAATAGGGGGTCCTACAATGAGCAGTTCTTC.

The CDR3 is CSARVRESYTF. CDR3 sequence (DNA): TGCAGTGCTAGGGTTCGCGAGAGCTACACCTTC. V usage is TRBV20-1 and J usage is TRBJ1-2; D is ambiguous. Germline loops: CDR1 DFQATT, CDR2 SNEGSKA (reference sequence). Between the trimmed V and J ends, which lost 3 bases and 9 bases, there was a span of 11 bases. The CDR3 extends over 11 amino acids.

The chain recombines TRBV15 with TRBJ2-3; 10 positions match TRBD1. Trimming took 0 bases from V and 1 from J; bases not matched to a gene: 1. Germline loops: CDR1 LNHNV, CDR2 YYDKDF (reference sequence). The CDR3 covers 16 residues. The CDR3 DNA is TGTGCCACCAGCAGAGATGGGACAGGGGGCACAGATACGCAGTATTTT. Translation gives CATSRDGTGGTDTQYF. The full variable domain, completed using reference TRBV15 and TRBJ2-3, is DAMVIQNPRYQVTQFGKPVTLSCSQTLNHNVMYWYQQKSSQAPKLLFHYYDKDFNNEADTPDNFQSRRPNTSFCFLDIRSPGLGDTAMYLCATSRDGTGGTDTQYFGPGTRLTVL.

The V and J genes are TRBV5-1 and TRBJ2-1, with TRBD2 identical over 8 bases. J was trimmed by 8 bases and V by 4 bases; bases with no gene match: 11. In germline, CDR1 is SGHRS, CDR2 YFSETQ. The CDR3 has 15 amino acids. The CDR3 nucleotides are TGCGCCAGCAGCACCCAAGCGGGAGCTTCCGATGAGCAGTTCTTC. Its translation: CASSTQAGASDEQFF.

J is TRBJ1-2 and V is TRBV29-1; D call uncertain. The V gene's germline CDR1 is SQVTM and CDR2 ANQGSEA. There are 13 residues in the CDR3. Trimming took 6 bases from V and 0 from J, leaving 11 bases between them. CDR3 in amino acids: CSVGQRTNYGYTF. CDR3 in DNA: TGCAGCGTGGGCCAGAGGACTAACTATGGCTACACCTTC.

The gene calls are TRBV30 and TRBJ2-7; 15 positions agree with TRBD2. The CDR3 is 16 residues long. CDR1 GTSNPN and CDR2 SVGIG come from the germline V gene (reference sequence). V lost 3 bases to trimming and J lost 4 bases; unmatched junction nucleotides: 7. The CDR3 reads CAWSPNGLAGGYEQYF. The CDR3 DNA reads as TGTGCCTGGAGCCCTAATGGACTAGCGGGAGGGTACGAGCAGTACTTC. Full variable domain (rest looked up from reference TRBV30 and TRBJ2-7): SQTIHQWPATLVQPVGSPLSLECTVEGTSNPNLYWYRQAAGRGLQLLFYSVGIGQISSEVPQNLSASRPQDRQFILSSKKLLLSDSGFYLCAWSPNGLAGGYEQYFGPGTRLTVT.

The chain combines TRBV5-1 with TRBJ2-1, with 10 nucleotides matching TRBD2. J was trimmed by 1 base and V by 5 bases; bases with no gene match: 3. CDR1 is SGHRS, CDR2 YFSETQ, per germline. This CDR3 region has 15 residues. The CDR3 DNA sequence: TGCGCCAGCAGAACTAGCGGGGATTCCTACAATGAGCAGTTCTTC. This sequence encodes CASRTSGDSYNEQFF.